Listed below are T cell receptor beta chains from one sample, sequenced in a study of shared clonotypes between healthy human individuals. The protocol was immunoSEQ multiplex PCR, while the TCRdb copy is restricted to in-frame clones and leaves out a portion. The repertoire holds about 2.5 million clones, with 85% to 95% as singletons. Sequenced material: naive CD4+ T cells from PBMCs. Receptors were obtained from a man younger than 30 in good health. Some clones in this sample may be carry-over from other donors' samples. CDR3s leave out the opening cysteine and the closing phenylalanine or tryptophan. A D gene is named only where the DNA matches it firmly. For some rows the clone size is stated as once, few or many, or as a class when expanded; others skip it.

d_call clone_size v_call cdr3_aa
. . TRBV9 ASSPPFGRTNQETQY
TRBD1 . TRBV25-1 ASSDRRTGGEEQY
. . TRBV18 ASSVTESNEQF
TRBD1 . TRBV30 AWDRDSYGYT
TRBD1 . TRBV7-2 ASSVTGTAYEQY
. . TRBV28 ASSLWPDGRVGGYT
TRBD2 . TRBV7-9 ASSPGLAGDEQY
. . TRBV4-3 ASSPAALNTEAF
TRBD1 . TRBV6-1 ASRGTAHQETQY
TRBD1 once TRBV18 ASSLADRETEAF
TRBD2 . TRBV5-1 ASSMGLAEVDTQY
TRBD1 once TRBV19 ASSITSGTGFGYT
. . TRBV9 ASSLFGQSNYGYT
. . TRBV29-1 SVGGLMNTEAF
. . TRBV5-1 ASSLEVGVSYEQY
. . TRBV5-4 ASSGGVSAEETQY
. once TRBV19 ASRRGKETQY
TRBD2 . TRBV11-3 ASSASGAPTYNEQF
TRBD2 . TRBV10-2 ASSESLAGDPDTQY
. . TRBV11-2 ASSRDPTETQY